This TCR beta chain derives from a study of T cells in Graves' hyperthyroidism and ophthalmopathy. Broader study findings: A median about 6 months before onset, the model predicted ophthalmopathy.

The CDR3 is made up of 12 amino acids. Germline CDR1 reads SGHTA; CDR2 reads FQGNSA. V was trimmed by 1 base and J by 6 bases, leaving 4 bases between them. Researchers amplified the TCR beta CDR3 regions from RNA transcripts. HTBI primers were the set used in a first-round RT-PCR of the TCR CDR3. TCRdb re-called the multiplex PCR reads with MiXCR, one entry per CDR3 protein. The sample lists hundreds of thousands of distinct CDR3 sequences, under 20% occurring once. This clonotype has a count of ten or more. The antigen is unknown. Graves' hyperthyroidism was deemed stable absent ophthalmopathy progression within 18 months. The study excluded patients with uncontrolled infection, other autoimmune disease, pregnancy or lactation.

The chain uses TRBV7-2 and TRBJ2-1; D remains ambiguous. This TCR came from a woman younger than 45 with Graves' hyperthyroidism. The sequencing sample was made of blood. The CDR3 loop is CASSLDVNEQFF. DNA for the CDR3: TGTGCCAGCAGCTTAGATGTCAATGAGCAGTTCTTC.